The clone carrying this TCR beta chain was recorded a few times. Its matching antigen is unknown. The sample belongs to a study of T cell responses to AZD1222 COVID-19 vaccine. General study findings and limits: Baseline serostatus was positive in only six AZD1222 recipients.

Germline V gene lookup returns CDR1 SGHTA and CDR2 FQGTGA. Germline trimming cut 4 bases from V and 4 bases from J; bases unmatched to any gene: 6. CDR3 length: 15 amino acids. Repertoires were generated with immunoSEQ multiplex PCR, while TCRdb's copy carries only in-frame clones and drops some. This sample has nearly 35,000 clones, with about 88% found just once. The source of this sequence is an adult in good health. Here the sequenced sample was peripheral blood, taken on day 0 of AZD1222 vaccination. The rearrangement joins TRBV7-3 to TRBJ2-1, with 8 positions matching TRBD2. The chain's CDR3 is CASSSGTSTYNEQFF. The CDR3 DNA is TGTGCCAGCAGCTCGGGGACTAGTACATACAATGAGCAGTTCTTC.